The 11 T cell receptor beta chains presented below share a single source sample, sequenced in a study of shared clonotypes between healthy human individuals. Clones were read by immunoSEQ multiplex PCR, and TCRdb kept only the in-frame ones, dropping some. The repertoire holds roughly 640,000 clones, with around 72% as singletons. Sequencing was performed on memory CD4+ T cells sorted from blood. Regarding subset: CD45RA-negative fraction. The receptor source for this set is a woman in her 30s in good health.

The chain combines TRBV6-5 with TRBJ2-2, with 12 bases fitting TRBD1. Trimming at V came to 2 bases and at J to 6 bases, leaving 4 bases not matched to a gene. This CDR3 is 16 amino acids long. The germline CDR1 and CDR2 sequences are MNHEY and SVGAGI. CDR3 DNA: TGTGCCAGCAGTTACAGGGGACAGGGGGCATCCGGGGAGCTGTTTTTT. Its translation is CASSYRGQGASGELFF.

CDR3 protein: CASSASLAEGNIQYF. The CDR3 DNA follows: TGTGCCAGCAGCGCCTCCCTGGCGGAGGGAAACATTCAGTACTTC. The chain uses TRBV4-2 and TRBJ2-4; a possible D gene is TRBD2 (6 bases). The CDR3 runs to 15 residues. The germline V gene has CDR1 LGHNA and CDR2 YNFKEQ. Trimming cost V 5 bases and J 6 bases, with 17 bases left between them.

Points on this clone: Additional DNA sequences in this sample encode the identical CDR3. The chain couples TRBV19 to TRBJ2-2, with D tentatively TRBD1 or TRBD2 (5 bases each). Trimming took 3 bases from V and 3 from J, leaving 11 bases between them. The CDR3 runs to 15 residues. CDR1 and CDR2 from the germline V gene are LNHDA and SQIVND (reference sequence). CDR3 residues: CASSIGGSYTGELFF. CDR3 coding DNA: TGTGCCAGTAGTATTGGGGGATCCTACACCGGGGAGCTGTTTTTT.

This clone was seen only once. The J gene is TRBJ2-7, the V gene TRBV28, with a tentative D call TRBD2 (5 bases). V lost 2 bases and J 5 bases, leaving 13 bases between the germline ends. The CDR3 has 14 amino acids. Germline values: CDR1 MDHEN, CDR2 SYDVKM. CDR3 region: CASSLAPSPHEQYF. The CDR3 nucleotides read TGTGCCAGCAGTTTAGCCCCTAGCCCCCACGAGCAGTACTTC.

This chain links TRBV4-1 with TRBJ1-2; no firm D call. CDR1 MGHRA and CDR2 YSYEKL come from the germline V gene. This CDR3 spans 17 amino acids. V lost 0 bases to trimming and J lost 4 bases, with 18 bases between them. The DNA of the CDR3 is TGCGCCAGCAGCCAAGATGAGAGATCGGGGAATGGCTATGGCTACACCTTC. This translates into CASSQDERSGNGYGYTF.

This clone was recorded a few times. The gene calls are TRBV20-1 and TRBJ1-2; no reliable D call. Looked up from germline, CDR1 is DFQATT and CDR2 is SNEGSKA (reference sequence). The length of the CDR3 is 11 residues. V lost 3 bases and J 9 bases, leaving 11 bases between the germline ends. Here the CDR3 DNA reads TGCAGTGCTAGGGGGTTAGGGAGCTACACCTTC. Translating gives CSARGLGSYTF.

This clone was observed once. In the same sample, other DNA sequences code for this CDR3. The V and J genes are TRBV5-8 and TRBJ2-5; no firm D call. The V end was cut by 1 base, the J end by 5 bases, with 3 bases between. The germline V gene has CDR1 SGHTS and CDR2 YDEGEE. This CDR3 region has 11 residues. CDR3 bases: TGTGCCAGCAGCTTGAGGGAGACCCAGTACTTC. This translates into CASSLRETQYF. The full variable domain, completed using reference TRBV5-8 and TRBJ2-5, is EAGVTQSPTHLIKTRGQQATLRCSPISGHTSVYWYQQALGLGLQFLLWYDEGEERNRGNFPPRFSGRQFPNYSSELNVNALELEDSALYLCASSLRETQYFGPGTRLLVL.

This rearrangement joins TRBV7-9 to TRBJ1-6, with no clear D. Trimming removed 3 bases from V and 5 bases from J, with 2 bases in between. Germline-derived CDR1 and CDR2 are SEHNR and FQNEAQ (reference sequence). CDR3 length equals 12 residues. The CDR3 loop reads CASSLNNSPLHF. The CDR3 DNA is TGTGCCAGCAGCTTGAATAATTCACCCCTCCACTTT.

Regarding this clone: Germline is not matched at one junction end, which may reflect a read error. CDR3 coding DNA: TGTACCAGCAGCGGCGAGAGGGAGGCCGCGCAGTATTTT. Translating it yields CTSSGEREAAQYF. V gene TRBV7-6 combines with J gene TRBJ2-3, with D possibly matching TRBD2 (6 bases). Germline CDR1 reads SGHVS; CDR2 reads FNYEAQ. CDR3 length: 13 amino acids.

The rearrangement joins TRBV2 to TRBJ2-7; D remains unclear. Germline V lookup: CDR1 SNHLY, CDR2 FYNNEI. Trimming shortened V by 6 bases and J by 2 bases, and 8 bases separated the two germline ends. The CDR3 covers 12 residues. CDR3: CASSPIPYEQYF. DNA of the CDR3: TGTGCCAGCAGCCCTATTCCCTACGAGCAGTACTTC.

This chain connects TRBV9 to TRBJ2-3; the D call may be TRBD1 or TRBD2 (5 bases each). From germline, CDR1 is SGDLS and CDR2 YYNGEE. There are 15 residues in the CDR3. V was cut by 3 bases and J by 5 bases, with 16 bases left in between. CDR3 loop: CASSALPGTGDTQYF. In DNA, the CDR3 is TGTGCCAGCAGCGCCCTACCAGGGACGGGAGATACGCAGTATTTT.